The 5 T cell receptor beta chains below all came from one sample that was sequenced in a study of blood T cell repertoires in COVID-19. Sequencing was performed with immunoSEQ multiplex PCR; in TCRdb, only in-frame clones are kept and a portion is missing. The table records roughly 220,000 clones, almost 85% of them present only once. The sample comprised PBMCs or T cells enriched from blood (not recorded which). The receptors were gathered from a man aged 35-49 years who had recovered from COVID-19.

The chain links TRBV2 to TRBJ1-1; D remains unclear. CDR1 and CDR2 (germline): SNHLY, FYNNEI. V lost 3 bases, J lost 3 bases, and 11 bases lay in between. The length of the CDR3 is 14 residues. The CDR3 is CASSDYGSDTEAFF. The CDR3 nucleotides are TGTGCCAGCAGTGACTATGGGAGTGACACTGAAGCTTTCTTT.

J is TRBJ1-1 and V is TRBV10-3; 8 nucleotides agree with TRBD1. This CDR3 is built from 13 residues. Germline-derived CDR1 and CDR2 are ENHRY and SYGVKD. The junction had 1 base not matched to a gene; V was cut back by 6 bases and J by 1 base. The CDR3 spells CAIRDRENTEAFF. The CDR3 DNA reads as TGTGCCATCAGGGACAGGGAGAACACTGAAGCTTTCTTT.

In nucleotides, the CDR3 is TGTGCCAGCAGCCCTAGCGGGAGTCCCACAGATACGCAGTATTTT. Protein sequence: CASSPSGSPTDTQYF. This rearrangement joins TRBV3-1 (or the pseudogene TRBV3-2) to TRBJ2-3, with 10 nucleotides matching TRBD2. V was clipped by 4 bases and J by 2 bases; unmatched bases: 3. From germline, CDR1 is LGHDT and CDR2 YNNKEL (reference sequence). The CDR3 totals 15 residues.

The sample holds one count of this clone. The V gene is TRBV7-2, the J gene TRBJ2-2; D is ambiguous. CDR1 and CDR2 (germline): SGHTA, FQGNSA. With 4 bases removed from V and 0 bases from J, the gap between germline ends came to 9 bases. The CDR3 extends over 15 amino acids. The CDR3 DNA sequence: TGTGCCAGCAGCTCAGGTAGTTCGAACACCGGGGAGCTGTTTTTT. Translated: CASSSGSSNTGELFF. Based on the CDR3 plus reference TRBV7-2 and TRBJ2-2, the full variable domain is GAGVSQSPSNKVTEKGKDVELRCDPISGHTALYWYRQSLGQGLEFLIYFQGNSAPDKSGLPSDRFSAERTGGSVSTLTIQRTQQEDSAVYLCASSSGSSNTGELFFGEGSRLTVL.

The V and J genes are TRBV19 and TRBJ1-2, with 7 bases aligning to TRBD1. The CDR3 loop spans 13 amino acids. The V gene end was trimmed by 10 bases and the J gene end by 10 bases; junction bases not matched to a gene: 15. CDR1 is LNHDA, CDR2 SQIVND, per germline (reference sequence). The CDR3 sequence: CATSGGTYRDYTF. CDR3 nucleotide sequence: TGTGCCACCTCAGGGGGGACCTACCGAGACTACACCTTC.